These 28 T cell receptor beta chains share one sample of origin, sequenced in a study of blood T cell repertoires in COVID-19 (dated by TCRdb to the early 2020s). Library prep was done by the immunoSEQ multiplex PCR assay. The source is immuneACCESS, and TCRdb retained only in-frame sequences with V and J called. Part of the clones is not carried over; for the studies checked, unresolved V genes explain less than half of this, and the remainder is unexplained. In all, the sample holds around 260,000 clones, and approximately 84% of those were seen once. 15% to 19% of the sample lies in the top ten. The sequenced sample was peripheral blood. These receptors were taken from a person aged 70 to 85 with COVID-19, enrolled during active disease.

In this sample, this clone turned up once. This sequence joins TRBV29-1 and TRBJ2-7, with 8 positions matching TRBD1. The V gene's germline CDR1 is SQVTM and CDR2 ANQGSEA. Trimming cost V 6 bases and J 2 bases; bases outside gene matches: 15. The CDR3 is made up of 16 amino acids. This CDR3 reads CSVTPTDRGPAYEQYF. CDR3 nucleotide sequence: TGCAGCGTGACCCCAACCGACAGGGGACCCGCCTACGAGCAGTACTTC.

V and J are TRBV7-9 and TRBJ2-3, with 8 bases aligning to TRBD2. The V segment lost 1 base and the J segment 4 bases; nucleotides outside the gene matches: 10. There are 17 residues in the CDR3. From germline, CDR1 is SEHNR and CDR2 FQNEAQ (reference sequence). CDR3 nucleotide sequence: TGTGCCAGCAGCTTAGTTCCCAGCGGGAGAATTCCAGATACGCAGTATTTT. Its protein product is CASSLVPSGRIPDTQYF.

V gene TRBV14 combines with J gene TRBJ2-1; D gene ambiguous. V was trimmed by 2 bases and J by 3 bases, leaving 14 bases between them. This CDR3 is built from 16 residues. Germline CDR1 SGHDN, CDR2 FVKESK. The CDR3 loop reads CASSQYGPLVYNEQFF. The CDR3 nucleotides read TGTGCCAGCAGCCAATATGGGCCACTCGTCTACAATGAGCAGTTCTTC.

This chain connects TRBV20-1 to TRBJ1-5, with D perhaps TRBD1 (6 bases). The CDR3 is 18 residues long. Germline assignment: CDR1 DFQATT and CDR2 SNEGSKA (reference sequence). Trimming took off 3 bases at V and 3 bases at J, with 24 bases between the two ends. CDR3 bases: TGCAGTGCTAGTCCCCCCGGGGGGGCCCAACTAAACAATCAGCCCCAGCATTTT. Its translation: CSASPPGGAQLNNQPQHF.

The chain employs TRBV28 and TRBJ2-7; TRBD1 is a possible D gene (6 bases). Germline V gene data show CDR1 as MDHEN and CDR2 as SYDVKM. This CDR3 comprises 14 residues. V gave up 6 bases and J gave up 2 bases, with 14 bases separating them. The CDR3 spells CASRGAGQPYEQYF. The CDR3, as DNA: TGTGCCAGCAGGGGGGCCGGACAGCCCTACGAGCAGTACTTC.

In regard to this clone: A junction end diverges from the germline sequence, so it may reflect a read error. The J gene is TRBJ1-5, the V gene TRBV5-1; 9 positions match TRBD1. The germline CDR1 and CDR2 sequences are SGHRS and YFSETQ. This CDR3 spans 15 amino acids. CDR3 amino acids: CASREGQGPNRPQHF. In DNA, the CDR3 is TGCGCCAGCAGAGAGGGACAGGGACCAAATCGGCCCCAGCATTTT.

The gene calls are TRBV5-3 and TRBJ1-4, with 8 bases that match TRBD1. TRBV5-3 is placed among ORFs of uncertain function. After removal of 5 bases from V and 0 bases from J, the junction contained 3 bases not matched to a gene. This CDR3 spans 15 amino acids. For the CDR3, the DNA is TGTGCCAGAAGGCAGGGGGCAACAACTAATGAAAAACTGTTTTTT. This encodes CARRQGATTNEKLFF.

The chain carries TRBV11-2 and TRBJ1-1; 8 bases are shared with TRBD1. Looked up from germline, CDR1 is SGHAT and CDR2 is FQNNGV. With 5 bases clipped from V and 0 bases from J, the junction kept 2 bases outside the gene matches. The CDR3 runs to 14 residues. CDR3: CASSQDRVNTEAFF. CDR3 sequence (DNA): TGTGCCAGCAGCCAGGACAGGGTGAACACTGAAGCTTTCTTT.

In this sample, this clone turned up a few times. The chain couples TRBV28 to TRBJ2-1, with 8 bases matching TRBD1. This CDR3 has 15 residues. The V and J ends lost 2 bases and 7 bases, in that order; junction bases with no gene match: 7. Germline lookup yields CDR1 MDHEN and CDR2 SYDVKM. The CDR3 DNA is TGTGCCAGCAGTTTACGCCAGGGGGCTAAGAATGAGCAGTTCTTC. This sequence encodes CASSLRQGAKNEQFF.

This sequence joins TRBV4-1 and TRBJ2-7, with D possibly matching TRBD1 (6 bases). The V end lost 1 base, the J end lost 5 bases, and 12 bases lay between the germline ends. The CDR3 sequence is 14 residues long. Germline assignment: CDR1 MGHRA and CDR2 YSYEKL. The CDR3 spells CASSQVITGNEQYF. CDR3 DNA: TGCGCCAGCAGCCAAGTTATAACAGGGAACGAGCAGTACTTC.

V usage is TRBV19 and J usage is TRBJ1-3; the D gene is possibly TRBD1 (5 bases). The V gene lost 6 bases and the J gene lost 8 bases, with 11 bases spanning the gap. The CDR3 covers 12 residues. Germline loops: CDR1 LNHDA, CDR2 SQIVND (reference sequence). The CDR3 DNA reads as TGTGCCAGTAGCACGACGGGGGACACCATATATTTT. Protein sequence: CASSTTGDTIYF.

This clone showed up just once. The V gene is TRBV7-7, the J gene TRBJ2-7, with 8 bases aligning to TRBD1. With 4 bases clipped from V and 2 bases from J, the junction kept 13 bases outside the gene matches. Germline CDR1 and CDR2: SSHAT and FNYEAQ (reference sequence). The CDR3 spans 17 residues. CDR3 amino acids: CASSCMSRDRSPYEQYF. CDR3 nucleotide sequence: TGTGCCAGCAGCTGCATGAGCCGGGACAGGTCCCCCTACGAGCAGTACTTC. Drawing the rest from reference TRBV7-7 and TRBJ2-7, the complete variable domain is GAGVSQSPRYKVTKRGQDVTLRCDPISSHATLYWYQQALGQGPEFLTYFNYEAQPDKSGLPSDRFSAERPEGSISTLTIQRTEQRDSAMYRCASSCMSRDRSPYEQYFGPGTRLTVT.

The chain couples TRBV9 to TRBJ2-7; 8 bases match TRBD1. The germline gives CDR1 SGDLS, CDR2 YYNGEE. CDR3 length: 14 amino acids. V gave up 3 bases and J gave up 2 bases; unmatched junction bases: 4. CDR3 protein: CASSGQGSPYEQYF. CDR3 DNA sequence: TGTGCCAGCAGCGGACAGGGGTCTCCCTACGAGCAGTACTTC.

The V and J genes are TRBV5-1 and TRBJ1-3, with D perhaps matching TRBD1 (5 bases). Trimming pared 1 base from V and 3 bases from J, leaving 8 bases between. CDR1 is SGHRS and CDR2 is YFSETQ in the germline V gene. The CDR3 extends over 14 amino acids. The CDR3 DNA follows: TGCGCCAGCAGCTTGTCAGGGTATGGAAACACCATATATTTT. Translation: CASSLSGYGNTIYF.

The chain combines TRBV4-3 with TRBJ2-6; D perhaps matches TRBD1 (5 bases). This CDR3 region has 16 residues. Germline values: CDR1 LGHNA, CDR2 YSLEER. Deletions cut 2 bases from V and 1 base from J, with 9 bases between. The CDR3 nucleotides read TGCGCCAGCAGCCAATCAGGGTGGTCTGGGGCCAACGTCCTGACTTTC. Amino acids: CASSQSGWSGANVLTF.

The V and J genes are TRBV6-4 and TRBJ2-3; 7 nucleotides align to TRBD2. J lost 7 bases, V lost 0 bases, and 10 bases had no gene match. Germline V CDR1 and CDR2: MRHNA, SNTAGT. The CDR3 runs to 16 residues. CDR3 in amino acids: CASSDSRGTGPHTQYF. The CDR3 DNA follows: TGTGCCAGCAGTGACTCGCGGGGGACGGGACCTCATACGCAGTATTTT.

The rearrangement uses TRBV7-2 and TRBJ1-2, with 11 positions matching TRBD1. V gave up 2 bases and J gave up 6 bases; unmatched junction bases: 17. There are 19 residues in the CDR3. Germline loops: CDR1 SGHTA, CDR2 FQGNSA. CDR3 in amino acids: CASSLSSRQVMGQGDGYTF. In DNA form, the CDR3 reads TGTGCCAGCAGCTTATCGTCACGACAAGTGATGGGACAGGGGGATGGCTACACCTTC.

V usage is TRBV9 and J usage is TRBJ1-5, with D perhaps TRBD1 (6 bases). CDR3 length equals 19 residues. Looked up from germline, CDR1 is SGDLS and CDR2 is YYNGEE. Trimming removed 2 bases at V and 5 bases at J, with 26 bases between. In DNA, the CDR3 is TGTGCCAGCAGCGTCAGGGGATCGGCAGGGATAGTACGTGATCAGCCCCAGCATTTT. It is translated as CASSVRGSAGIVRDQPQHF.

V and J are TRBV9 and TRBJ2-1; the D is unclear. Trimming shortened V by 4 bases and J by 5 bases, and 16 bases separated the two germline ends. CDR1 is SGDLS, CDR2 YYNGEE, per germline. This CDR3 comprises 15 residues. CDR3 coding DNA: TGTGCCAGCAGCCCACGGAGAGATCCCGACAATGAGCAGTTCTTC. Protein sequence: CASSPRRDPDNEQFF.

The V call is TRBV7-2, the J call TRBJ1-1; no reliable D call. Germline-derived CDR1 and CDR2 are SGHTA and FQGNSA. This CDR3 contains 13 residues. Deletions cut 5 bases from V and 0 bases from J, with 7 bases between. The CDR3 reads CASSPQMNTEAFF. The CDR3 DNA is TGTGCCAGCAGCCCTCAGATGAACACTGAAGCTTTCTTT. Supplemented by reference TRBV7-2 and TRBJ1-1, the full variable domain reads GAGVSQSPSNKVTEKGKDVELRCDPISGHTALYWYRQSLGQGLEFLIYFQGNSAPDKSGLPSDRFSAERTGGSVSTLTIQRTQQEDSAVYLCASSPQMNTEAFFGQGTRLTVV.

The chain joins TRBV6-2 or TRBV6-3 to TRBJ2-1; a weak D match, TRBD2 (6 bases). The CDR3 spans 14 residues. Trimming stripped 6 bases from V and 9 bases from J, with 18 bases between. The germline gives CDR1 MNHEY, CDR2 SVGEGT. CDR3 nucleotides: TGTGCCAGCAGCCTCCCCTCGGGAGTTCCTGAGCAGTTCTTC. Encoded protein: CASSLPSGVPEQFF.

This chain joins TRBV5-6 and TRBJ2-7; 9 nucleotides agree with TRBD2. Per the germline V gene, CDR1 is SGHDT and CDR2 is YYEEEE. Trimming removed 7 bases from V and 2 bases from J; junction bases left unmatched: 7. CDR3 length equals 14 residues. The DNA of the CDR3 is TGTGCCAGCCTCACTACTAGCGGGCCCTACGAGCAGTACTTC. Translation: CASLTTSGPYEQYF.

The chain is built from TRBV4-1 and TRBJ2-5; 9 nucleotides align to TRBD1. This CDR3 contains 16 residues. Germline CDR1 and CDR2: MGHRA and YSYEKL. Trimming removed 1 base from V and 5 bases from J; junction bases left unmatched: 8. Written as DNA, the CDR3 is TGCGCCAGCAGCCAAGGAGGGACAGGGCGTCGGGAGACCCAGTACTTC. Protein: CASSQGGTGRRETQYF.

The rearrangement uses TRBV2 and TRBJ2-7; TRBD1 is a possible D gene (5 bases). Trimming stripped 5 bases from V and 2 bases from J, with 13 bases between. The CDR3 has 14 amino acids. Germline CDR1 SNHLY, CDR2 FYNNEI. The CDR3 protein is CASSQQELPYEQYF. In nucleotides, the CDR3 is TGTGCCAGCAGTCAACAGGAGCTTCCCTACGAGCAGTACTTC.

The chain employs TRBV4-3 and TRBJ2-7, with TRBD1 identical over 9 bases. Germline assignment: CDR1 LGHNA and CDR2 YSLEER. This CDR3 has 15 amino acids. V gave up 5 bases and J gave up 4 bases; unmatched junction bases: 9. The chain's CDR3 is CASSAWDREEYEQYF. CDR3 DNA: TGCGCCAGCAGCGCCTGGGACAGGGAAGAATACGAGCAGTACTTC.

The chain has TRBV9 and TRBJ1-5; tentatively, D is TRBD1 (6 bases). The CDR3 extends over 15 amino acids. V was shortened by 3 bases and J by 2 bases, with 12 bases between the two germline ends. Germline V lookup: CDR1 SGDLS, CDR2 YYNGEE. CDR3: CASSGQGFGNQPQHF. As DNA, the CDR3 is TGTGCCAGCAGCGGCCAGGGGTTTGGCAATCAGCCCCAGCATTTT.

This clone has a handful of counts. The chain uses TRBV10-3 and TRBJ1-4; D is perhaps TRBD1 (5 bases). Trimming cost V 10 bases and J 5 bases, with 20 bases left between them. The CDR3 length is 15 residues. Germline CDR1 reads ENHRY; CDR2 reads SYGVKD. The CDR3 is CATRRGQVNNEKLFF. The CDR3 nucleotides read TGTGCCACCCGACGCGGACAAGTGAACAATGAAAAACTGTTTTTT.

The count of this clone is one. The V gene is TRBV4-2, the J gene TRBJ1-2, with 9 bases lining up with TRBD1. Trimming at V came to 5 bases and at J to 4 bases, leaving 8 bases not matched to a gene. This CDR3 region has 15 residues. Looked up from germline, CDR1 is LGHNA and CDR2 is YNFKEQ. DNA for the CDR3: TGTGCCAGCAGCGCCGACAGGGGGAGCAGCTATGGCTACACCTTC. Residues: CASSADRGSSYGYTF.